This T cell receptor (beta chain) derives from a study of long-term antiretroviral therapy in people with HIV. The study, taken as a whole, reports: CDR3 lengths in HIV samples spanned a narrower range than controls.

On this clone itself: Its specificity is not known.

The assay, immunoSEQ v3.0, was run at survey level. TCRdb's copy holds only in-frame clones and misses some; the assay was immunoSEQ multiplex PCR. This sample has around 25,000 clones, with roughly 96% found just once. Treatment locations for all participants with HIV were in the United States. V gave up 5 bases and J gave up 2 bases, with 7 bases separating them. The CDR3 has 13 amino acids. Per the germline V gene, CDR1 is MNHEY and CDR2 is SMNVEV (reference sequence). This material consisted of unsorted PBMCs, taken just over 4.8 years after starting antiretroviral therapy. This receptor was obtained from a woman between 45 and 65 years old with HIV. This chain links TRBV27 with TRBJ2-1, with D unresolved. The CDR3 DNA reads TGTGCCAGCAGTCGAGCACCCTACAATGAGCAGTTCTTC. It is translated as CASSRAPYNEQFF.